This entry lists 13 T cell receptor beta chains sequenced from one sample in a study of CD8+ T cells in alopecia areata. Investigators isolated RNA and reverse transcribed it into cDNA to act as the sequencing template. Libraries were prepared by immunoSEQ multiplex PCR; TCRdb keeps only in-frame clonotypes and omits some of them. The sample comprises 200,000 to 250,000 clones, 64% of which are singletons, and 4% to 5% rests with the top ten. Treatment in this sample: oral pan-JAK inhibitor, 5-10 mg twice daily. The sample in question was CD4+ T cells sorted from blood, obtained at week 4, from a patient treated with tofacitinib. The source of these receptors is a human donor with alopecia areata.

This clone showed up just once. The rearrangement links TRBV5-6 to TRBJ1-1; D unresolved. CDR1 is SGHDT and CDR2 is YYEEEE in the germline V gene. This CDR3 is 15 amino acids long. The V end was cut by 2 bases, the J end by 1 base, with 12 bases between. This CDR3 is CASSFGWPPNTEAFF. The CDR3 DNA follows: TGTGCCAGCAGCTTTGGGTGGCCCCCGAACACTGAAGCTTTCTTT.

This clone was found a few times. The V gene is TRBV4-1, the J gene TRBJ2-5; tentatively, D is TRBD1 or TRBD2 (6 bases each). Germline V gene lookup returns CDR1 MGHRA and CDR2 YSYEKL. This CDR3 is 16 amino acids long. V shed 4 bases and J shed 4 bases, with 19 bases lying between them. The CDR3 DNA follows: TGCGCCAGCAGCCCCGGGGGCCGCGTTTGGGGAGAGACCCAGTACTTC. Translating it yields CASSPGGRVWGETQYF.

This clone occurred a few times. The chain recombines TRBV7-9 with TRBJ2-7; D may be TRBD2 (6 bases). The CDR3 totals 14 residues. The V gene lost 5 bases and the J gene lost 2 bases, with 13 bases spanning the gap. Germline V gene data show CDR1 as SEHNR and CDR2 as FQNEAQ (reference sequence). The chain's CDR3 is CASSPGTPPYEQYF. Here the CDR3 DNA reads TGTGCCAGCAGCCCCGGGACTCCCCCCTACGAGCAGTACTTC.

This clone has a single count. The chain employs TRBV18 and TRBJ2-5; D not resolved. Germline V CDR1 and CDR2: KGHSH, LQKENI. V lost 3 bases and J 14 bases, leaving 16 bases between the germline ends. The CDR3 totals 12 residues. In DNA form, the CDR3 reads TGTGCCAGCTCACCCGAACCCCTACGTCATTACTTC. Its translation is CASSPEPLRHYF.

This clone turned up a few times. The chain carries TRBV29-1 and TRBJ2-1; D gene ambiguous. V was clipped by 2 bases and J by 6 bases, with 8 bases between them. Germline CDR1 is SQVTM and CDR2 is ANQGSEA. There are 12 residues in the CDR3. The CDR3 protein is CSVETASNEQFF. The CDR3 DNA reads TGCAGCGTTGAAACGGCTAGCAATGAGCAGTTCTTC.

CDR3 coding DNA: TGTGCCAGCAGCAGGAAGGACAGGGGGCCTGAGACCCAGTACTTC. Protein: CASSRKDRGPETQYF. The J gene is TRBJ2-5, the V gene TRBV5-4; 11 bases are a match to TRBD1. The germline gives CDR1 SGHNT, CDR2 YYREEE (reference sequence). This CDR3 is built from 15 residues. V gave up 4 bases and J gave up 5 bases; unmatched junction bases: 7.

This clone was detected only a few times. The chain recombines TRBV5-1 with TRBJ1-6, with unresolved D. The CDR3 contains 14 residues. V lost 0 bases and J lost 9, with 10 bases in between. Per the germline V gene, CDR1 is SGHRS and CDR2 is YFSETQ. As DNA, the CDR3 is TGCGCCAGCAGCTTGGAAAGGGAGGGTTCACCCCTCCACTTT. Translated: CASSLEREGSPLHF.

The chain uses TRBV9 and TRBJ2-1; TRBD2 matches at 8 bases. V trimming: 4 bases; J trimming: 7 bases; junction bases outside the gene matches: 10. The CDR3 totals 15 residues. Germline V lookup: CDR1 SGDLS, CDR2 YYNGEE. The CDR3, as DNA: TGTGCCAGCAGCCCCCTCTCGGGGGGGTTGAATGAGCAGTTCTTC. Amino acid sequence: CASSPLSGGLNEQFF. Looking up the rest from reference TRBV9 and TRBJ2-1 gives the full variable domain: DSGVTQTPKHLITATGQRVTLRCSPRSGDLSVYWYQQSLDQGLQFLIQYYNGEERAKGNILERFSAQQFPDLHSELNLSSLELGDSALYFCASSPLSGGLNEQFFGPGTRLTVL.

The chain recombines TRBV2 with TRBJ2-3, with D perhaps matching TRBD1 (7 bases). Per the germline V gene, CDR1 is SNHLY and CDR2 is FYNNEI. The CDR3 covers 14 residues. In nucleotides, the CDR3 is TGTTCACTAGGGGGGACAGCAAGCACAGATACGCAGTATTTT. Residues: CSLGGTASTDTQYF.

This clone was counted only a few times. This chain links TRBV30 with TRBJ2-2, with D possibly matching TRBD2 (5 bases). The germline gives CDR1 GTSNPN, CDR2 SVGIG (reference sequence). The CDR3 is 14 amino acids. V shed 0 bases and J shed 4 bases, with 9 bases lying between them. The CDR3 region has the DNA TGTGCCTGGAGTGTACTAGTCTTCACCGGGGAGCTGTTTTTT. The encoded protein is CAWSVLVFTGELFF.

This clone has a handful of counts. This sequence joins TRBV11-2 and TRBJ2-7, with D uncertain. This CDR3 has 14 amino acids. Germline CDR1 and CDR2: SGHAT and FQNNGV. V was clipped by 5 bases and J by 0 bases, with 11 bases between them. Here the CDR3 reads CASSPQDVSYEQYF. DNA for the CDR3: TGTGCCAGCAGCCCCCAAGACGTCTCCTACGAGCAGTACTTC.

This clone was counted between two and nine times. DNA of the CDR3: TGCAGCGCTGTTGACAGGGGCTATGGCTACACCTTC. This codes for CSAVDRGYGYTF. The chain recombines TRBV29-1 with TRBJ1-2, with 8 bases that match TRBD1. The CDR3 has 12 amino acids. Trimming cost V 7 bases and J 4 bases; bases outside gene matches: 5. The germline gives CDR1 SQVTM, CDR2 ANQGSEA.

This clone was picked up a small number of times. Other DNA sequences in the same sample also yield this CDR3. The chain has TRBV27 and TRBJ1-4; the match to TRBD1 covers 7 bases. Trimming at V came to 6 bases and at J to 5 bases, leaving 3 bases not matched to a gene. This CDR3 contains 13 residues. Per germline, CDR1 MNHEY and CDR2 SMNVEV (reference sequence). The CDR3 loop reads CASSPRGNEKLFF. CDR3 nucleotide sequence: TGTGCCAGCAGCCCCAGGGGGAATGAAAAACTGTTTTTT.